The TCR beta chain under discussion was sequenced for a study of cytomegalovirus exposure and HLA in healthy donors (dated by TCRdb to about 2017). Background for the entire study: An earlier analysis of approximately 640 of the donors reported roughly 300 Gb of sequence data and roughly 110 million unique TCR beta sequences from around 200 million T cells. All discovery cohort repertoires had been generated using a single sequencing platform. The genetic ancestry cluster associated with self-reported Caucasian donors included about 81% of the 398 genotyped donors. Along with the approximately 700-subject first cohort, a separate validation cohort of over a hundred different subjects was used. On average, around 240,000 unique TCR beta nucleotide sequences were sequenced per donor among 350 to 400 genotyped donors of the cohort, with roughly a sixth of those sequences being non-productive. The number of typed donors differed by locus: about 620-630 for A, B, C, DRB1 and DQB1; 500 to 550 for DQA1; approximately 610 for DPA1; and roughly 450 for DPB1. An earlier analysis of several hundred of the donors applied high-throughput TCR beta sequencing to assess whether each TCR beta V gene segment acted as functional or pseudogenic. Using immunosequencing, the study profiled T cell repertoires from around 670 subjects and related those repertoires to cytomegalovirus serostatus. The study combined high-throughput TCR immunosequencing, statistical association of individual TCRs with disease status, and machine learning to predict cytomegalovirus infection status. The study aimed to test whether cataloging public T cell receptors could reveal signatures of past pathogen exposure. To study patterns of TCR occurrence, a later analysis re-analyzed previously published TCR beta repertoires from around 660 donors and added high-resolution HLA genotyping. HLA typing included class I and class II loci at four-digit resolution. In a later genetic analysis, genome-wide SNP genotypes for about 55% of the roughly 700 donors were used, and that subset was treated as a discovery cohort. Rather than using new phenotypic data, the later analysis identified candidate immune exposures from TCR beta sequences and from how often those sequences occurred across donors. About five DR-DQ haplotypes were treated as single units for association and clustering because of strong linkage in the cohort. An early release that covered approximately 600 HLA-typed donors contained approximately 300 gigabases of sequencing data and 75 million to 100 million unique TCR sequences. Donor age, sex, ethnicity and CMV serostatus were collected together with the repertoire data.

General study outcomes and caveats: Across donors, most TCR sequences were observed very rarely, whereas some public TCRs were present in many individuals. In a later genetic analysis, a missense DCLRE1C variant was associated with V-gene and J-gene trimming of TCR beta chains, and the association was replicated in an independent cohort. Most CMV-associated TCR beta chains appeared to be HLA-restricted in a later analysis, and the HLA associations seemed to be driven largely by CMV exposure. In the study, roughly 160 TCR beta chains were listed as associated with cytomegalovirus. A few of the identified cytomegalovirus-associated TCR beta chains were confirmed in vitro to be specific for cytomegalovirus antigens. A later analysis reported that several top co-occurrence clusters appeared linked to parvovirus B19, influenza, CMV and Epstein-Barr virus. In both the original and validation cohorts, the classifier was reported to diagnose cytomegalovirus status with high specificity and sensitivity. Because HLA typing was unavailable for some donors at each locus, only the typed subset was used in association tests. The 87-base-pair reads could not distinguish some IMGT-functional V segments, including TRBV6-2 and TRBV6-3, so those segments were excluded. A cluster of highly shared sequence variants was judged likely to represent a technical artifact of the sequencing pipeline. A later analysis associated 16,951 TCR beta sequences with specific HLA alleles at a false discovery rate of 0.05. Linkage disequilibrium might explain the correlated functional status among segregating V segments, but an unknown experimental factor could not be ruled out. For the cohort, immune exposure information was limited to CMV serostatus. Roughly uniform sequencing depth across donors was assumed in presence/absence analyses, although this assumption may not hold. According to the authors, the approach could potentially be generalized to other disease states and immunological phenotypes. In an earlier analysis of 587 of the donors, most TCR beta V segments appeared in productive rearrangements about 87% or about 30% of the time, broadly matching IMGT annotations. Because counts were too low, roughly 16 rarely observed V segments, including chromosome 9 orphons, were left out of the earlier analysis of a few hundred of the donors. Assigning TCR associations to individual alleles was difficult when HLA alleles, especially DR and DQ, strongly co-occurred. In a later analysis, the rate of TCR association differed among HLA loci, with DRB1 alleles having the most associated TCRs and HLA-C alleles having the fewest. In this cohort, only TCR beta chains were sequenced, and detectable features were limited by the absence of alpha or paired-chain data. A further reported finding was that TCR beta sequences accurately predicted the HLA-A and HLA-B alleles for most subjects in the first cohort. According to a later genetic analysis, donors in an Asian-associated ancestry cluster had fewer N-insertions in productive TCRs than the approximately 670-donor mean. Compared with equally common non-associated chains, HLA-associated TCR beta chains in a later analysis were more clonally expanded and had lower generation probabilities.

The CDR3 spans 17 residues, from the cysteine through the phenylalanine. Only the CDR3 DNA is retained, 51 bases long and in frame from the first base. CDR1 and CDR2 (SGHDT, YYEEEE) derive from the germline V gene. Libraries came from the immunoSEQ multiplex PCR assay. A mixture of 60 forward primers for TCR Vbeta segments and 13 reverse primers for TCR Jbeta segments was used in the multiplex PCR. The CDR3 region of rearranged TCR beta genes was amplified from genomic DNA with a multiplex PCR assay. Amplified TCR beta libraries were sequenced as 87-base-pair reads on the Illumina HiSeq System. The authors' analysis ran thus. A later analysis counted tens of millions of unique TCR beta chains across the 666 repertoires, and some 11 million of these chains were shared by at least two donors. To remove PCR and sequencing errors, raw reads were error-corrected and collapsed into unique sequences using a nearest-neighbor algorithm that merged closely related sequences. V, D and J gene segments were assigned by aligning CDR3 sequences to IMGT reference sequences. Each retained sequence needed at least a six-nucleotide match to both a V gene segment and a J gene segment. Rearrangements were called productive when the CDR3 lacked stop codons and stayed in frame with V and J; all others were non-productive. CDR3 was defined by IMGT convention, running from the second conserved V-encoded cysteine to the conserved J-encoded phenylalanine. Sequences without an unambiguous match to a single V gene segment were excluded from the earlier analysis of a few hundred of the donors. An earlier analysis of a few hundred of the donors classified V segments as functional when productive rearrangements were above 56.7% and as segregating when the standard deviation between donors was above 5%. A statistical classification framework was developed to diagnose cytomegalovirus status using the catalog of TCR beta chain sequences. In a later analysis, TCR nucleotide sequences were compared against IMGT/GENE-DB human TR gene sequences so that V and J genes could be assigned. The TCRdist pipeline was used in a later analysis to assign CDR3 sequences and most-parsimonious VDJ recombination scenarios. A later analysis defined each TCR beta chain by its CDR3 amino acid sequence plus V-gene family, and excluded reads lacking a unique V-gene family. A later analysis removed 500 to 600 highly shared, low-generation-probability nucleotide sequences to deal with suspected cross-contamination and a sequencing artifact. A later analysis calculated a clonal expansion index for each public chain from normalized within-repertoire ranks of inferred template counts. In a later analysis, generation probabilities were computed with a VDJ recombination model fitted to out-of-frame rearrangements, and the resulting probabilities were checked against IGoR. Hypergeometric tests were used in a later analysis to score TCR-TCR, TCR-HLA and TCR-CMV co-occurrence, with a repertoire-size bias correction applied to the TCR pairs. To estimate false discovery rates, a later analysis permuted the HLA or CMV assignments 20 times. In a later analysis, co-occurring TCRs were grouped using DBSCAN, and TCRdist sequence similarity was added for clustering within HLA-allele-positive subsets. For co-occurrence clustering, repertoires with fewer than 30,000 or more than 120,000 public chains were excluded, along with roughly 5 repertoires with anomalous nucleotide sharing. Not all clones reach the TCRdb copy of this immuneACCESS table, which keeps in-frame sequences only. Checked studies attribute under half of the gap to unresolved V genes and leave the rest unexplained. That table furnishes V, J and clone size, whereas the DNA furnished D and trimming. Within this sample are about 180,000 clones, with 75% to 90% of them counted one time only. More than 5.5% of the sample rests with the top ten.

On this clone itself: Its binding antigen is unknown. Within one base of it there is no much larger clone, and no base qualities were kept.

The cohort was made up of approximately 670 healthy bone marrow donors. Cohort members were all nominally healthy when sampled, although unrecorded immune exposures were likely present. The donor tested CMV seropositive and was one of the 289 seropositive cohort members. Every donor gave a peripheral blood sample, and the peripheral blood mononuclear cells from that sample were used for TCR beta sequencing. The Qiagen DNeasy Blood Extraction Kit was used to extract genomic DNA from the blood cell samples. The chain was built from TRBV5-6 and TRBJ2-5; the junction holds 7 bases that match TRBD2. The J call may be faulty, since TRBJ2-7 better matches the DNA end. The TCR originated in a man aged 25-45 years in good health and CMV-seropositive. The sample comprised PBMCs. The bases are TGTGCCAGCAGCTTGAGGGTCAATTCTGGGGGGGAGTACGAGCAGTACTTC. Its translation is CASSLRVNSGGEYEQYF.